This is a list of T cell receptor beta chains from one sample in a study of regulatory dendritic cells for organ transplantation. For these receptors, no antigen is known. TCRdb keeps only in-frame clones here, not all; method: immunoSEQ multiplex PCR. The sample has some 9,600 clones; just over 65% are singletons. The material sequenced was naive CD4+ T cells from blood cultured with dendritic cells. The origin of the receptors is a human donor in good health. Each CDR3 is given with its conserved first and last residue. The order of the fields is J gene, clone size, V gene, D gene, CDR3 DNA, CDR3 protein. The D gene is left open where the match is weak. Clone size, where shown, is once, few, many, or a class for clones that have expanded.

j_call: TRBJ2-3; clone_size: few; v_call: TRBV7-8; d_call: TRBD2; cdr3_nt: TGTGCCAGCAGGACTCCGGGACTAGCTAACACAGATACGCAGTATTTT; cdr3_aa: CASRTPGLANTDTQYF
j_call: TRBJ2-1; clone_size: once; v_call: TRBV1; d_call: NA; cdr3_nt: TGCACCAGCAGCCCCCATCAGGGTTTCGTTGGCAATGAGCAGTTCTTC; cdr3_aa: CTSSPHQGFVGNEQFF
j_call: TRBJ2-7; clone_size: few; v_call: TRBV5-1; d_call: TRBD1; cdr3_nt: TGCGCCAGCAGCTTCCGGGACAGGGGAGCCTACGAGCAGTACTTC; cdr3_aa: CASSFRDRGAYEQYF
j_call: TRBJ2-7; clone_size: NA; v_call: TRBV13; d_call: NA; cdr3_nt: TGTGCCAGCAGCACGGGACTTCCCTACGAGCAGTACTTC; cdr3_aa: CASSTGLPYEQYF
j_call: TRBJ1-1; clone_size: few; v_call: TRBV7-2; d_call: NA; cdr3_nt: TGTGCCAGCAGCTTAGTCGGGAACACTGAAGCTTTCTTT; cdr3_aa: CASSLVGNTEAFF
j_call: TRBJ1-1; clone_size: few; v_call: TRBV7-9; d_call: NA; cdr3_nt: TGTGCCAGCAGCTTTACAGAGAACACTGAAGCTTTCTTT; cdr3_aa: CASSFTENTEAFF
j_call: TRBJ2-3; clone_size: few; v_call: TRBV18; d_call: NA; cdr3_nt: TGTGCCAGCTCACCACAGCGGGTTACTAGCACAGATACGCAGTATTTT; cdr3_aa: CASSPQRVTSTDTQYF
j_call: TRBJ1-6; clone_size: NA; v_call: TRBV6-6; d_call: TRBD1; cdr3_nt: TGTGCCAGCAGTTACTTTAGACAGGGGAGGTCACCCCTCCACTTT; cdr3_aa: CASSYFRQGRSPLHF
j_call: TRBJ2-7; clone_size: NA; v_call: TRBV11-3; d_call: TRBD2; cdr3_nt: TGTGCCAGCAGCTTAGCCCGAAGGCGGGGGTACTACGAGCAGTACTTC; cdr3_aa: CASSLARRRGYYEQYF
j_call: TRBJ2-3; clone_size: NA; v_call: TRBV12-5; d_call: TRBD1; cdr3_nt: TGTGCTAGTGGCAGTTTTATGGGACAGGGGATGGCAGATACGCAGTATTTT; cdr3_aa: CASGSFMGQGMADTQYF
j_call: TRBJ2-3; clone_size: NA; v_call: TRBV5-1; d_call: NA; cdr3_nt: TGCGCCAGCAGCCCGCTCGGGGAGGCCACAGATACGCAGTATTTT; cdr3_aa: CASSPLGEATDTQYF
j_call: TRBJ1-5; clone_size: NA; v_call: TRBV5-1; d_call: TRBD1; cdr3_nt: TGCGCCAGCAGCTCCGGACAGGGGGACAATCAGCCCCAGCATTTT; cdr3_aa: CASSSGQGDNQPQHF
j_call: TRBJ1-2; clone_size: few; v_call: TRBV18; d_call: NA; cdr3_nt: TGTGCCAGCTCTCAGGCGACAGCTGCTAACTATGGCTACACCTTC; cdr3_aa: CASSQATAANYGYTF
j_call: TRBJ2-7; clone_size: NA; v_call: TRBV18; d_call: NA; cdr3_nt: TGTGCCAGCTCACCAGAGGGCCACCCCTACGAGCAGTACTTC; cdr3_aa: CASSPEGHPYEQYF
j_call: TRBJ2-7; clone_size: NA; v_call: TRBV6-1; d_call: NA; cdr3_nt: TGTGCCAGCAGTGAAAACGTTGGCAGGTCCTACGAGCAGTACTTC; cdr3_aa: CASSENVGRSYEQYF
j_call: TRBJ2-7; clone_size: NA; v_call: TRBV10-3; d_call: NA; cdr3_nt: TGTGCCATCAGGACAGAGACCTACGAGCAGTACTTC; cdr3_aa: CAIRTETYEQYF
j_call: TRBJ1-2; clone_size: NA; v_call: TRBV6-5; d_call: NA; cdr3_nt: TGTGCCAGCAGTTTCGGGTCACACGCTAACTATGGCTACACCTTC; cdr3_aa: CASSFGSHANYGYTF
j_call: TRBJ2-7; clone_size: NA; v_call: TRBV15; d_call: TRBD1; cdr3_nt: TGTGCCACCAGCAGAGGAAGGACAGGGGCAGGCTACGAGCAGTACTTC; cdr3_aa: CATSRGRTGAGYEQYF
j_call: TRBJ1-5; clone_size: NA; v_call: TRBV18; d_call: NA; cdr3_nt: TGTGCCAGCTCACCAGGGGAGAATCAGCCCCAGCATTTT; cdr3_aa: CASSPGENQPQHF
j_call: TRBJ1-2; clone_size: medium-sized; v_call: TRBV7-9; d_call: NA; cdr3_nt: TGTGCCAGCAGCTTATCAGGGGTAGGGTATGGCTACACCTTC; cdr3_aa: CASSLSGVGYGYTF
j_call: TRBJ2-5; clone_size: NA; v_call: TRBV5-1; d_call: TRBD2; cdr3_nt: TGCGCCAGCACCCTTAGCGGGGGGCTGGCGGAGACCCAGTACTTC; cdr3_aa: CASTLSGGLAETQYF
j_call: TRBJ1-6; clone_size: NA; v_call: TRBV6-6; d_call: NA; cdr3_nt: TGTGCCAGCAGCTATCTCGATAATTCACCCCTCCACTTT; cdr3_aa: CASSYLDNSPLHF
j_call: TRBJ1-1; clone_size: NA; v_call: TRBV29-1; d_call: TRBD1; cdr3_nt: TGCAGCGTGGGGGACAGGCTCATCGGGACTGAAGCTTTCTTT; cdr3_aa: CSVGDRLIGTEAFF
j_call: TRBJ2-1; clone_size: NA; v_call: TRBV7-9; d_call: TRBD1; cdr3_nt: TGTGCCAGCAGCCCGGGACAGGGTGGCTACAATGAGCAGTTCTTC; cdr3_aa: CASSPGQGGYNEQFF
j_call: TRBJ2-2; clone_size: NA; v_call: TRBV6-5; d_call: NA; cdr3_nt: TGTGCCAGCAGTCAGGGACACCAGAACACCGGGGAGCTGTTTTTT; cdr3_aa: CASSQGHQNTGELFF
j_call: TRBJ1-5; clone_size: NA; v_call: TRBV19; d_call: TRBD1; cdr3_nt: TGTGCCAGTAGGGGACAGGGGGGTCAGCCCCAGCATTTT; cdr3_aa: CASRGQGGQPQHF
j_call: TRBJ2-7; clone_size: NA; v_call: TRBV6-1; d_call: NA; cdr3_nt: TGTGCCAGCAGTGAAAATCCTTACGAGCAGTACTTC; cdr3_aa: CASSENPYEQYF
j_call: TRBJ2-5; clone_size: once; v_call: TRBV6-6; d_call: TRBD1; cdr3_nt: TGTGCCAGCAGTTACGGGCAGGGGGAAGAGACCCAGTACTTC; cdr3_aa: CASSYGQGEETQYF
j_call: TRBJ1-5; clone_size: few; v_call: TRBV5-4; d_call: NA; cdr3_nt: TGTGCCAGCAGCGTAGACAGAAATCAGCCCCAGCATTTT; cdr3_aa: CASSVDRNQPQHF